This T cell receptor beta chain is from a study of blood T cell repertoires in COVID-19 (dated by TCRdb to about 2020). With regard to the full study: Samples covering the acute and convalescent phases of COVID-19 were provided by collaborators in the United States, Italy and Spain. Where HLA class I and class II types were available, the types were taken from metadata supplied by the sample provider, not from assay-based typing. The repertoires were made available in a free public database intended to serve as a resource for research on the immune response to SARS-CoV-2. The samples were drawn from the first 160 participants of the ongoing ImmuneRACE study and from 950 to 1,500 subjects provided by 6 global collaborators. The sample metadata nearly always contained a de-identified subject ID, COVID-19 status, age in years and sex. The prospective study material was composed of cDNA or gDNA derived from T cells, B-cell-depleted T cells, or PBMCs. The dataset comprised deeply sampled blood TCRbeta repertoires from subjects exposed to, actively infected with, or recovered from COVID-19.

Broad study findings and their caveats: Clinical and demographic metadata were provided uncurated, with the amount varying by source and participant.

The CDR3 holds 13 amino acids from the cysteine to the phenylalanine. This entry keeps only the CDR3 DNA: 39 bases, framed from base 1. Compared with germline, V lacks 11 bases and J lacks 6 bases; bases without a gene match: 8. CDR1 and CDR2 were assigned from the germline V gene as SNHLY and FYNNEI. TCRbeta CDR3 regions were amplified from genomic DNA by means of the immunoSEQ Assay, a bias-controlled multiplex PCR. In the authors' own workflow: Within the assay, amplification of reference gene primers was used to estimate how many nucleated cells each sample contained. To quantify the absolute abundance of each unique TCRbeta CDR3 rearrangement, sequence reads were collapsed and filtered. For each sample, productive Simpson clonality was calculated as the square root of Simpson's diversity index across productive rearrangements. Not all clones reach the TCRdb copy of this immuneACCESS table, which keeps in-frame sequences only. Checked studies attribute under half of the gap to unresolved V genes and leave the rest unexplained. Clonal size and the V and J genes are those of that table, whereas D and trimming came from the DNA. This sample lists tens of thousands of clones; over 75% were detected once. Clones ranked in the top ten supply approximately 4.7% of the sample.

For this clone: Its antigen is still unknown. Base-call qualities are not available, and no considerably larger clone is one nucleotide away.

Whole blood was collected in K2EDTA tubes by collaborating institutions according to the institutions' own protocols. For TCRbeta analysis, collaborators shipped samples as frozen whole blood, isolated PBMCs, or DNA extracted from either of those sample types. The clonotype comes from a human donor in a cohort sampled during active COVID-19. Material: peripheral blood. The chain was built from TRBV2 and TRBJ1-1; 11 junctional bases match TRBD1. The nucleotide sequence is TGTGCCGGACAGGGGGCAGGCTATTCTGAAGCTTTCTTT. Translated, this is CAGQGAGYSEAFF.